This TCR beta chain was identified in a study of shared clonotypes between healthy human individuals. Study results and limitations: In four donors, around 5% of naive CD4 clonotypes appeared in common. Owing to a small donor count, the genetic and exposure-history diversity represented was limited.

As to this clone: Its antigen is still unknown.

The CDR3 sequence is 13 residues long. CDR1 is MNHNS, CDR2 SASEGT, per germline. Trimming stripped 3 bases from V and 7 bases from J, with 13 bases between. Here immunoSEQ multiplex PCR was the method, and the copy in TCRdb shows in-frame clones only, minus some. The sample has about 1 million clones, around 78% seen once. The sequence was collected from a man between 18 and 29 years old in good health. Some clones in this sample may be carry-over from other donors' samples. Input material: memory CD4+ T cells from PBMCs. Subset reported: CD45RA-negative fraction. The rearrangement uses TRBV6-1 and TRBJ2-7, with a tentative D call TRBD2 (5 bases). As DNA, the CDR3 is TGTGCCAGCAGTGATACCGGGATGGGGGAGCAGTACTTC. Protein sequence: CASSDTGMGEQYF.